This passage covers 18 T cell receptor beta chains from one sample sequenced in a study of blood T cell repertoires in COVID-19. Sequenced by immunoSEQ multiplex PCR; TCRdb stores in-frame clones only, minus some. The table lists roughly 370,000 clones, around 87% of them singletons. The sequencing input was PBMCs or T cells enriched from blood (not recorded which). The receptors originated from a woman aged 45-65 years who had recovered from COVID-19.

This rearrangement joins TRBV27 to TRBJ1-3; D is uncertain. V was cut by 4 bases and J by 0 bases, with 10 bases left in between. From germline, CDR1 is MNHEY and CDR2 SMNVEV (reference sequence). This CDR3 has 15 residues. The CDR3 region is CASSSIGVSGNTIYF. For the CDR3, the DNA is TGTGCCAGCAGTTCCATCGGTGTCTCTGGAAACACCATATATTTT.

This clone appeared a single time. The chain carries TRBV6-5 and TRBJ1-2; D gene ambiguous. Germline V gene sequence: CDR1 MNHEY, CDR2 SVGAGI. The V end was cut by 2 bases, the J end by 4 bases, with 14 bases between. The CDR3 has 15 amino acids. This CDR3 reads CASSYHDVGSYGYTF. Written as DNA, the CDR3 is TGTGCCAGCAGTTACCACGACGTGGGGAGCTATGGCTACACCTTC.

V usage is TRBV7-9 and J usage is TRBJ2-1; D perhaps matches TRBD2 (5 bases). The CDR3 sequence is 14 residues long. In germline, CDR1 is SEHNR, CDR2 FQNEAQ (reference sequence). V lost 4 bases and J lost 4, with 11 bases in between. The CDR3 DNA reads TGTGCCAGCAGCTCCACACTAGATTACAATGAGCAGTTCTTC. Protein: CASSSTLDYNEQFF.

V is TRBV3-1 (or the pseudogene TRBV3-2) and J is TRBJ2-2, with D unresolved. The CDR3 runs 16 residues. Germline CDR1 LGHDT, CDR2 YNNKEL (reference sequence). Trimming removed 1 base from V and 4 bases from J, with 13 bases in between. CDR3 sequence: CASSQVWQEFTGELFF. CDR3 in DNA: TGTGCCAGCAGCCAAGTATGGCAGGAATTCACCGGGGAGCTGTTTTTT.

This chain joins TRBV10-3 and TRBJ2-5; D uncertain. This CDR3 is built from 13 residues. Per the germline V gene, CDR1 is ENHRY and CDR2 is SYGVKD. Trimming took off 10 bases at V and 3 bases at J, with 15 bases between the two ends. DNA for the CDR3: TGTGCCACAGCTAGACCCTACGAAGAGACCCAGTACTTC. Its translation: CATARPYEETQYF.

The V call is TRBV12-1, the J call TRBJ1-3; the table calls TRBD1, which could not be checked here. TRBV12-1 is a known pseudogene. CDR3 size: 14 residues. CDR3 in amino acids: CASSFQGTGNTIYF. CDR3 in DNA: TGTGCCAGCAGCTTTCAGGGGACTGGAAACACCATATATTTT.

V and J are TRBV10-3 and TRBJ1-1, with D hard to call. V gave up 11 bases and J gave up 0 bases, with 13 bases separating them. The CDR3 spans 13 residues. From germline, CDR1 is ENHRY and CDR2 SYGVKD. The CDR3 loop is CAVTEYLNTEAFF. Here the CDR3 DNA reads TGTGCCGTAACAGAGTACCTGAACACTGAAGCTTTCTTT.

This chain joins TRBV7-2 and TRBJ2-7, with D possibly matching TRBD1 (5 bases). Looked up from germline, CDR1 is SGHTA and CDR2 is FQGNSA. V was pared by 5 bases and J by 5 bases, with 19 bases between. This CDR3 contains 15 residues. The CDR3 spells CASSIRAGLGNEQYF. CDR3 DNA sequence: TGTGCCAGCAGCATCAGGGCAGGGTTGGGGAACGAGCAGTACTTC.

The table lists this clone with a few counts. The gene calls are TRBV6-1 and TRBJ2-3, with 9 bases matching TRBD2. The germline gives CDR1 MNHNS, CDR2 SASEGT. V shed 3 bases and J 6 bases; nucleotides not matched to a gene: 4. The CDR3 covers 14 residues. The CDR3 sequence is CASSDGGGGDTQYF. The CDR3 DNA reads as TGTGCCAGCAGTGATGGCGGGGGGGGCGATACGCAGTATTTT.

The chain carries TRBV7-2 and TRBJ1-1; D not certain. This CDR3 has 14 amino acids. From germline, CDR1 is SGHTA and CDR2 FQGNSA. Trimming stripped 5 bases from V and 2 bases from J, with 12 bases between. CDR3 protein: CASSPTTKNTEAFF. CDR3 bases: TGTGCCAGCAGCCCGACGACAAAAAACACTGAAGCTTTCTTT. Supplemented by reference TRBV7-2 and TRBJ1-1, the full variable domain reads GAGVSQSPSNKVTEKGKDVELRCDPISGHTALYWYRQSLGQGLEFLIYFQGNSAPDKSGLPSDRFSAERTGGSVSTLTIQRTQQEDSAVYLCASSPTTKNTEAFFGQGTRLTVV.

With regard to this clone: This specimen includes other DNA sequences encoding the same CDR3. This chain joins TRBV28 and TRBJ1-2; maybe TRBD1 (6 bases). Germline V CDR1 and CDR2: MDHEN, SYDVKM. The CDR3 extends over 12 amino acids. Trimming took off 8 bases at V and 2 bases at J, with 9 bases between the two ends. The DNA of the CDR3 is TGTGCCAGCTCCACAGGGAACTATGGCTACACCTTC. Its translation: CASSTGNYGYTF.

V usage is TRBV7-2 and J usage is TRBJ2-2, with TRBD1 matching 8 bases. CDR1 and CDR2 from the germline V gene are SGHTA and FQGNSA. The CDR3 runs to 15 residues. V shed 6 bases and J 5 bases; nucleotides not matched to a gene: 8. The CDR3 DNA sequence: TGTGCCAGCAGAGCCGACAGGGGAAGAACCGGGGAGCTGTTTTTT. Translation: CASRADRGRTGELFF.

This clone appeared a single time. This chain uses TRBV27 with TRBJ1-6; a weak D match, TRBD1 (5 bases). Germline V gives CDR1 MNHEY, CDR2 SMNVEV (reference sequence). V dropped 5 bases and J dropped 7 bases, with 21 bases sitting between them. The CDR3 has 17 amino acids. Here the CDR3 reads CASSPGQGFSWNSPLHF. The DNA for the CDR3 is TGTGCCAGCAGTCCCGGGCAGGGTTTTTCATGGAATTCACCCCTCCACTTT.

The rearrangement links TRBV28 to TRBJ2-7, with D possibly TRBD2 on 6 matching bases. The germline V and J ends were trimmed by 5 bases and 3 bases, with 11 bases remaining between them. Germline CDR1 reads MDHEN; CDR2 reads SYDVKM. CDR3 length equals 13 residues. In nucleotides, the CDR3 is TGTGCCAGCAGTCCTGGGGGGAGCTACGAGCAGTACTTC. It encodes CASSPGGSYEQYF.

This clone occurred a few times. CDR3 amino acids: CASSLVVGANEQYF. Here the CDR3 DNA reads TGCGCCAGCAGCTTGGTGGTGGGGGCCAACGAGCAGTACTTC. V usage is TRBV5-1 and J usage is TRBJ2-7; D possibly corresponds to TRBD1 (6 bases). The germline V gene encodes CDR1 SGHRS and CDR2 YFSETQ. V gave up 0 bases and J gave up 5 bases, with 12 bases separating them. The CDR3 runs to 14 residues.

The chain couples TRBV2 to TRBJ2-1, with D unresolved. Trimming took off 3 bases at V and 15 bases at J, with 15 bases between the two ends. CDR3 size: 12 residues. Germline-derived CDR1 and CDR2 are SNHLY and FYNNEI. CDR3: CASSEESRRSFF. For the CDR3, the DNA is TGTGCCAGCAGTGAGGAGTCCCGACGGTCGTTCTTC.

CDR3 sequence reads: CASTSGGRTEAFF. The CDR3 region has the DNA TGTGCCAGCACCTCAGGTGGGAGAACTGAAGCTTTCTTT. The chain combines TRBV27 with TRBJ1-1; unclear D gene. V was trimmed by 7 bases and J by 5 bases, leaving 14 bases between them. The CDR3 is 13 amino acids. Germline assignment: CDR1 MNHEY and CDR2 SMNVEV (reference sequence).

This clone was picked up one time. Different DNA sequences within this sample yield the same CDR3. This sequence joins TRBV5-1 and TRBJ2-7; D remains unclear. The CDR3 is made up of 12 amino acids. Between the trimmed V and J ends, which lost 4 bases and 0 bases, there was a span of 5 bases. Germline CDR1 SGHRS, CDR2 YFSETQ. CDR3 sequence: CASSPSSYEQYF. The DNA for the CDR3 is TGCGCCAGCAGCCCGAGCTCCTACGAGCAGTACTTC.